This T cell receptor (beta chain) was captured by sequencing in a study of response to subunit inactivated influenza vaccine. MiXCR, applied by TCRdb to the RT-PCR reads, yields one record per CDR3 protein. The data show about 700,000 distinct CDR3 sequences, about 15% seen once. V was pared by 4 bases and J by 0 bases, with 11 bases between. The CDR3 is 15 amino acids. Germline V CDR1 and CDR2: SGHTA, FQGNSA. This clonotype was counted ten times or more. Its antigen is not identified. Study-level points and caveats: T cells newly recruited by each seasonal influenza vaccination are few, the authors suggested.

The chain combines TRBV7-2 with TRBJ2-3; D is perhaps TRBD2 (6 bases). The TCR sequence derives from a man aged 45-60 years who received an inactivated influenza vaccine. Material: PBMCs from blood, obtained 11 to 12 days after vaccination. CDR3 residues: CASSSGGGSTDTQYF. The CDR3 region has the DNA TGTGCCAGCAGCTCTGGGGGAGGTAGCACAGATACGCAGTATTTT.